The source of this TCR beta chain is a study of T-cell reconstitution after alpha-beta-depleted transplantation in children. This clonotype appeared a few times. Per germline, CDR1 SGHRS and CDR2 YFSETQ. The CDR3 has 15 residues. V shed 5 bases and J shed 0 bases, with 12 bases lying between them. Unique molecular identifiers were built into the TCRbeta library. TCRdb passed the PCR reads through MiXCR, listing each CDR3 protein once. The sample lists under 350,000 distinct CDR3 sequences, approximately 9.8% seen once, with roughly a tenth in the top ten. This material consisted of PBMCs from the stem cell graft donor, taken from the stem cell graft. The sequence derives from a human donor who donated a stem cell graft to a child with SCID. This chain joins TRBV5-1 and TRBJ2-1, with a possible D match to TRBD2 (6 bases). CDR3 in DNA: TGCGCCAGCAGAACTGACGGGAGCTCCTACAATGAGCAGTTCTTC. It is translated as CASRTDGSSYNEQFF.